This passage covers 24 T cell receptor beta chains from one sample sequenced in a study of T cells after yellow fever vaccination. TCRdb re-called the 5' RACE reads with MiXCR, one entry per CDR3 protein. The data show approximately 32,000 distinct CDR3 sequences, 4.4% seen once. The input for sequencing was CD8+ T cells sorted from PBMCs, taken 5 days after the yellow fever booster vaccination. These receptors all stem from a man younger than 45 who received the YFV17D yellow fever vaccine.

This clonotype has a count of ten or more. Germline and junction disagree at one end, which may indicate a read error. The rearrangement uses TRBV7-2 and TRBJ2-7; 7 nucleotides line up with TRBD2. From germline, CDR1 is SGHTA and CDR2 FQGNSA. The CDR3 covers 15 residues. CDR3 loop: CASSLEGLPLTSWSF. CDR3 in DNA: TGTGCCAGCAGCTTAGAGGGACTACCACTCACTTCTTGGAGCTTC. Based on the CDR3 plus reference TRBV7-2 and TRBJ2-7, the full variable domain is GAGVSQSPSNKVTEKGKDVELRCDPISGHTALYWYRQSLGQGLEFLIYFQGNSAPDKSGLPSDRFSAERTGGSVSTLTIQRTQQEDSAVYLCASSLEGLPLTSWSFGPGTRLTVT.

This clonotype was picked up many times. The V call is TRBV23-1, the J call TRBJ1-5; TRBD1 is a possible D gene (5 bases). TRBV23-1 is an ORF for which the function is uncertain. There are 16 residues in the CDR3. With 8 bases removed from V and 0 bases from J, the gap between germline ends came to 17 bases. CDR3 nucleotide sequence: TGCGCCAGCGGACACGCGGAACCTATTAGCAATCAGCCCCAGCATTTT. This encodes CASGHAEPISNQPQHF.

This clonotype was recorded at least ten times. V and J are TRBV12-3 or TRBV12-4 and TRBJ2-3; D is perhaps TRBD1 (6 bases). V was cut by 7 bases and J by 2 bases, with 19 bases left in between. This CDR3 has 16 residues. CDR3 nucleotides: TGTGCCAGCACCGAATCTGGGACACCTGTCACAGATACGCAGTATTTT. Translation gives CASTESGTPVTDTQYF.

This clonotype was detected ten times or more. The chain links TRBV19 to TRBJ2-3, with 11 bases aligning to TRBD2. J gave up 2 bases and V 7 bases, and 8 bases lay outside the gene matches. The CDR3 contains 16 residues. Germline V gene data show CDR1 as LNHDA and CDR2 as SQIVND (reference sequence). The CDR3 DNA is TGTGCCAGTACTCCGGGACTAGCGGCCCCCACAGATACGCAGTATTTT. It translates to CASTPGLAAPTDTQYF.

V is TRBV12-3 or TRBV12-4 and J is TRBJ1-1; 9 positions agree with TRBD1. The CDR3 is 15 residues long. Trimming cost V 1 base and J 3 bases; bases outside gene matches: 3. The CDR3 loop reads CASSLGTGGDTEAFF. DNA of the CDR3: TGTGCCAGCAGTTTAGGCACAGGGGGCGACACTGAAGCTTTCTTT.

The CDR3, as DNA: TGCAGTGCTAGAGATAGTAGGGCGGGTTTTTGGGGCAATGAGCAGTTCTTC. Protein product: CSARDSRAGFWGNEQFF. The chain uses TRBV20-1 and TRBJ2-1, with a possible D match to TRBD2 (5 bases). This CDR3 is 17 amino acids long. CDR1 and CDR2 from the germline V gene are DFQATT and SNEGSKA (reference sequence). V was clipped by 0 bases and J by 6 bases, with 21 bases between them.

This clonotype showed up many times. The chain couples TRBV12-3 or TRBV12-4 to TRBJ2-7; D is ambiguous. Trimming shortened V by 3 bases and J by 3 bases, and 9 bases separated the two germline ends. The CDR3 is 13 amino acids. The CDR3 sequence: CASSLYSDYEQYF. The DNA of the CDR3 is TGTGCCAGCAGTTTGTACAGCGACTACGAGCAGTACTTC.

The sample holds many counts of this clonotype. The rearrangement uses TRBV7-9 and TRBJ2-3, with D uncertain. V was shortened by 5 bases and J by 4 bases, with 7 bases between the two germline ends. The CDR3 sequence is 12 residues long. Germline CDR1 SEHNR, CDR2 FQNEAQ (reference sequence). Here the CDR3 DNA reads TGTGCCAGCAGCGTAGGTCCAGATACGCAGTATTTT. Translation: CASSVGPDTQYF.

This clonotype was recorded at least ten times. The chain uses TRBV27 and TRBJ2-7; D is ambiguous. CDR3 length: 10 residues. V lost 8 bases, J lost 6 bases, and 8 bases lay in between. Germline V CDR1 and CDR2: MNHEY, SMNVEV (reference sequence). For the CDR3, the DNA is TGTGCCAGCGGGTGGGTCGAGCAGTACTTC. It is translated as CASGWVEQYF.

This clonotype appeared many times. The CDR3 DNA is TGTGCCAGCAGTTTTAGCGGGAGGGGGAAGCTCAATGAGCAGTTCTTC. It codes for CASSFSGRGKLNEQFF. The V and J genes are TRBV28 and TRBJ2-1; 11 positions match TRBD2. The J segment lost 6 bases and the V segment lost 3 bases, leaving 7 bases of the junction unmatched. Per germline, CDR1 MDHEN and CDR2 SYDVKM. The CDR3 contains 16 residues.

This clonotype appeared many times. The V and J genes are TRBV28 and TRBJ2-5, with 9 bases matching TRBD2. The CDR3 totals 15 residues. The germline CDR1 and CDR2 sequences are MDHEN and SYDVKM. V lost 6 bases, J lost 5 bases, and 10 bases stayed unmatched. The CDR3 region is CASSPRREGGETQYF. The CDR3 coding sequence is TGTGCCAGCAGCCCCCGGCGGGAGGGAGGGGAGACCCAGTACTTC.

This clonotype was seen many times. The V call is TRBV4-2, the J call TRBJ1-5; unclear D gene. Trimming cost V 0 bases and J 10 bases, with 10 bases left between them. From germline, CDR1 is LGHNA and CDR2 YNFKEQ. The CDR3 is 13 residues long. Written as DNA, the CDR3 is TGTGCCAGCAGCCAAGACTCGCAAGACCCCCAGCATTTT. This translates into CASSQDSQDPQHF.

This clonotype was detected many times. This CDR3 is CSAVDRGKQFF. CDR3 nucleotides: TGCAGTGCTGTGGACAGGGGTAAGCAGTTCTTC. This chain connects TRBV20-1 to TRBJ2-1; 9 bases are shared with TRBD1. Germline V gene lookup returns CDR1 DFQATT and CDR2 SNEGSKA (reference sequence). V gave up 5 bases and J gave up 11 bases; unmatched junction bases: 4. CDR3 length: 11 amino acids.

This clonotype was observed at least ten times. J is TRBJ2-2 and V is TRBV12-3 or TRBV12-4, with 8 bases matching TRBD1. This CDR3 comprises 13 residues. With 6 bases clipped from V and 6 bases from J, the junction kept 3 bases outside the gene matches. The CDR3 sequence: CASSKQGAGELFF. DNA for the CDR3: TGTGCCAGCAGCAAACAGGGGGCCGGGGAGCTGTTTTTT.

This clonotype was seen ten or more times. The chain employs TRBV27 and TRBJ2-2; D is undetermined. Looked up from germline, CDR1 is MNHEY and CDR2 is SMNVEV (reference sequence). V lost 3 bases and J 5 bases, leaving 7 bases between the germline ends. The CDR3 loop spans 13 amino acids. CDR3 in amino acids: CASSFHGTGELFF. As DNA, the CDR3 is TGTGCCAGCAGTTTCCATGGAACCGGGGAGCTGTTTTTT.

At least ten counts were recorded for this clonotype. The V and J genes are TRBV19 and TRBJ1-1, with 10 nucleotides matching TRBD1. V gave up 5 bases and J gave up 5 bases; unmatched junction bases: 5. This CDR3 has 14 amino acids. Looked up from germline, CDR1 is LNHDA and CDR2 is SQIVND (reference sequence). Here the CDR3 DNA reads TGTGCCAGTAGTTCGACAGGGGGCCGGACTGAAGCTTTCTTT. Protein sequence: CASSSTGGRTEAFF.

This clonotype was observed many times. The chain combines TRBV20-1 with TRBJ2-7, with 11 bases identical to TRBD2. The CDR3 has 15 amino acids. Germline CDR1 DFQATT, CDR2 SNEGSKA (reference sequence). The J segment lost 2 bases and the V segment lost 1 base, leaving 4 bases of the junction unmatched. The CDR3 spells CSARVTSGTTYEQYF. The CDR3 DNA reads TGCAGTGCTAGAGTGACTAGCGGGACCACCTACGAGCAGTACTTC.

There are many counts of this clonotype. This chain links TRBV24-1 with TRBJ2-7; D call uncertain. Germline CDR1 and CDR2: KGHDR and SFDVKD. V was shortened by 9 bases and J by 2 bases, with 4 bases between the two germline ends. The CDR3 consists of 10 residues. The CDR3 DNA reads TGTGCCACCGGAGCCTACGAGCAGTACTTC. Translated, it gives CATGAYEQYF.

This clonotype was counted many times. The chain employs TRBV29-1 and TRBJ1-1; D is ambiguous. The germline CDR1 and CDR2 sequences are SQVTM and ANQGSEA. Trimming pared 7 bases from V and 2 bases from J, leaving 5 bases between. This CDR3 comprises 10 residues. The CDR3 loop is CSGVNTEAFF. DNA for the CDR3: TGCAGCGGAGTAAACACTGAAGCTTTCTTT.

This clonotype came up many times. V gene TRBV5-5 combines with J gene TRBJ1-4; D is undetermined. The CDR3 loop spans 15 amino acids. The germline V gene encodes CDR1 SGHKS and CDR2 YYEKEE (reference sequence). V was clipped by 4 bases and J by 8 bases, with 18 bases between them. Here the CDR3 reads CASSLAGSEREKLFF. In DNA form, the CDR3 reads TGTGCCAGCAGCCTGGCCGGATCAGAAAGGGAAAAACTGTTTTTT.

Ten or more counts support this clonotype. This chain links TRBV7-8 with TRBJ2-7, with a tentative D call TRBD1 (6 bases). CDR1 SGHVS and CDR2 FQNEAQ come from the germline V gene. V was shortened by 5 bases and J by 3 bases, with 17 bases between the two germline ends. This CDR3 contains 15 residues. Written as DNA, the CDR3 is TGTGCCAGCAGCCTGAACAGGGTGCAGGGCTACGAGCAGTACTTC. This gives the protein CASSLNRVQGYEQYF.

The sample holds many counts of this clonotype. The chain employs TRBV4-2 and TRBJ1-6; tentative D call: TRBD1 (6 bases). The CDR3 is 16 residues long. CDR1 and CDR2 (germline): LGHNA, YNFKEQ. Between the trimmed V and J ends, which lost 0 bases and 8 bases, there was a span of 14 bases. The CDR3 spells CASSQDAGQPYSPLHF. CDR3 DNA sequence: TGTGCCAGCAGCCAAGATGCAGGACAGCCATATTCACCCCTCCACTTT.

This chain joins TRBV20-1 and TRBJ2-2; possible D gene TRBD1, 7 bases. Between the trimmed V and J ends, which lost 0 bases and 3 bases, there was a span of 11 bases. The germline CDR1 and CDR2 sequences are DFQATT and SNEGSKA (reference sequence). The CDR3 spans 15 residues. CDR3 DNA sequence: TGCAGTGCTAGAGATCCCAGGGGGGACACCGGGGAGCTGTTTTTT. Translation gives CSARDPRGDTGELFF.

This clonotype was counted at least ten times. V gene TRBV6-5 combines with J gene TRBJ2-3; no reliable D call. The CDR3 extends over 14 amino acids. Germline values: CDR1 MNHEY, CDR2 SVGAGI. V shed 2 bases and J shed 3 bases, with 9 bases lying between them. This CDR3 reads CASSYRPTTDTQYF. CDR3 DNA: TGTGCCAGCAGTTACCGCCCTACTACAGATACGCAGTATTTT.